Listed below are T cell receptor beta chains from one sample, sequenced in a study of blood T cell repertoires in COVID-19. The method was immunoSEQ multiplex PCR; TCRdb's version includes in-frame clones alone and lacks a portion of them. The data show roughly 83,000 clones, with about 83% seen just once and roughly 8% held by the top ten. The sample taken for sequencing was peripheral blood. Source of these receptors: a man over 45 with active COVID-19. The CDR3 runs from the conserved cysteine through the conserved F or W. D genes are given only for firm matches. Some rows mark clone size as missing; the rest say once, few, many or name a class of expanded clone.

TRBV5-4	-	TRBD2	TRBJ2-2	CASSPRTSFVAGELFF	TGTGCCAGCTCCCCCCGGACTAGCTTTGTCGCCGGGGAGCTGTTTTTT
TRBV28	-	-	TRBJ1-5	CASREEGYNQPQHF	TGTGCCAGCAGGGAGGAAGGGTACAATCAGCCCCAGCATTTT
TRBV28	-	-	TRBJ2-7	CASTITGRGKSYEQYF	TGTGCCAGCACCATTACGGGTCGGGGGAAGTCCTACGAGCAGTACTTC
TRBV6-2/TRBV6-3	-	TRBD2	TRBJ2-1	CASSISGGARGEQFF	TGTGCCAGCAGTATCAGCGGGGGGGCCAGGGGTGAGCAGTTCTTC
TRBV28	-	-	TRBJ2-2	CASSLGQNTGELFF	TGTGCCAGCAGTTTAGGGCAGAACACCGGGGAGCTGTTTTTT
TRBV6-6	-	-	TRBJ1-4	CASSPGNWGEKLFF	TGTGCCAGCAGTCCCGGGAATTGGGGTGAAAAACTGTTTTTT
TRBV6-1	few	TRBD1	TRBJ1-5	CASSEGTGEQPQHF	TGTGCCAGCAGTGAAGGAACAGGGGAGCAGCCCCAGCATTTT
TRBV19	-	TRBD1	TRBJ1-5	CASISQGVGNQPQHF	TGTGCCAGTATCTCTCAGGGGGTGGGCAATCAGCCCCAGCATTTT
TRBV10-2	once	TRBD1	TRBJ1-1	CASGWDRGTEAFF	TGCGCCAGCGGGTGGGACAGGGGCACTGAAGCTTTCTTT
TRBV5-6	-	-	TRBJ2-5	CASSRGFQETQYF	TGTGCCAGCAGCAGGGGCTTCCAAGAGACCCAGTACTTC
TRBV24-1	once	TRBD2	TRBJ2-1	CATSDLQSAGVVNEQFF	TGTGCCACCAGTGATTTGCAATCAGCGGGAGTGGTCAATGAGCAGTTCTTC
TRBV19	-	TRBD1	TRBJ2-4	CASSIPTGGGIQYF	TGTGCCAGTAGTATCCCGACAGGGGGCGGCATTCAGTACTTC
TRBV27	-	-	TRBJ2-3	CASKPPGGRIDTQYF	TGTGCCAGCAAGCCCCCGGGGGGCAGGATAGATACGCAGTATTTT
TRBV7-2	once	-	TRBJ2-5	CASSLAGGPETQYF	TGTGCCAGCAGCTTAGCGGGGGGGCCCGAGACCCAGTACTTC
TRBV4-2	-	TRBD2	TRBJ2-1	CASSQDVGGRASYNEQFF	TGTGCCAGCAGCCAAGATGTGGGCGGGAGGGCCTCCTACAATGAGCAGTTCTTC
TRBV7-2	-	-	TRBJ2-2	CASSTRLANTGELFF	TGTGCCAGCAGCACCCGACTAGCGAACACCGGGGAGCTGTTTTTT
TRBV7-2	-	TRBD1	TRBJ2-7	CASSLATGGLYEQYF	TGTGCCAGCAGCTTAGCGACAGGGGGGCTCTACGAGCAGTACTTC
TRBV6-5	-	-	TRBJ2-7	CASRRETGLAREQYF	TGTGCCAGCAGGAGAGAGACGGGACTCGCTAGGGAGCAGTACTTC
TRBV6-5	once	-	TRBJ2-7	CASRKDSAKLEQYF	TGTGCCAGCAGGAAGGACAGTGCGAAGCTCGAGCAGTACTTC
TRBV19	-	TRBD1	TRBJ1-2	CASSKSIPTGGRDGYTF	TGTGCCAGTAGTAAGTCAATCCCGACAGGGGGCCGGGATGGCTACACCTTC
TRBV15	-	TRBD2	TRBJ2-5	CATSRRLAGSQETQYF	TGTGCCACCAGCCGCCGACTAGCGGGGAGCCAAGAGACCCAGTACTTC
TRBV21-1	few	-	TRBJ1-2	CASSSPRGARDGYTF	TGTGCCAGCAGCTCTCCCAGGGGGGCTAGAGATGGCTACACCTTC
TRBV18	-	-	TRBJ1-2	CASSPDRNYGYTF	TGTGCCAGCTCACCGGACAGAAACTATGGCTACACCTTC
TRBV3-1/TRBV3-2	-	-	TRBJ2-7	CASSPARRGEQYF	TGTGCCAGCAGCCCCGCACGTCGAGGCGAGCAGTACTTC